This TCR beta chain was documented in a study of glioma-infiltrating T cells. TCR alpha and beta CDR3 regions were amplified from RNA using iRepertoire nested multiplex PCR. One-step reverse transcription and amplification started from roughly 100-400 ng of tissue mRNA or PBMC total RNA. TCRdb called the multiplex PCR reads again in MiXCR, with one record for every CDR3 protein. The sample contains some 160,000 distinct CDR3 sequences, around 42% of which appear only once. General study findings and limits: Only very few CDR3 sequences appeared in both tissue and blood. Tissue-blood divergence was below expectation in non-neoplastic patients, above in gliomas.

On this clonotype itself: Antigen unknown.

The CDR3 is made up of 14 amino acids. Trimming cost V 3 bases and J 1 base, with 9 bases left between them. V and J are TRBV12-3 or TRBV12-4 and TRBJ1-1; D is perhaps TRBD1 (5 bases). The sequence came from a human donor with low-grade glioma or glioblastoma, undergoing nonglioma brain surgery, or in good health (not recorded which). Sequenced input: glioma tissue, nonneoplastic brain tissue, or PBMCs (not recorded which). CDR3 protein: CASSLGVWNTEAFF. CDR3 DNA sequence: TGTGCCAGCAGTTTGGGGGTATGGAACACTGAAGCTTTCTTT.